The TCR beta chain under discussion was sequenced for a study of cytomegalovirus exposure and HLA in healthy donors. The PCR contained 60 Vbeta and 13 Jbeta primers. Profiled with immunoSEQ multiplex PCR; TCRdb holds only in-frame clones, not every one. The sample yields 150,000 or so clones, roughly 10% seen once. CDR1 is MNHEY, CDR2 SVGAGI, per germline. The CDR3 covers 14 residues. The ends were cut back, 0 bases at V and 6 bases at J, with 11 bases in the middle. This clone was seen a few times. No antigen is known for it. Study findings and constraints: It was in a later analysis that TCR association rates were seen to vary by HLA locus, highest for DRB1 and lowest for HLA-C. Accurate predictions that matched the HLA-A and HLA-B alleles of most subjects were reportedly made from TCR beta sequences.

Material: PBMCs. The chain joins TRBV6-5 to TRBJ1-2, with a possible D match to TRBD1 (5 bases). This receptor was obtained from a man aged 45-65 years in good health and CMV-seronegative. CDR3 nucleotides: TGTGCCAGCAGTTACTCGGGGCAGGGTGATGGCTACACCTTC. Translating it yields CASSYSGQGDGYTF.